The 9 T cell receptor beta chains in this list originate from one sample, sequenced in a study of control samples from healthy donors and cancer patients. Assay: immunoSEQ multiplex PCR; the TCRdb copy retains only in-frame clones and omits some. Counted here are around 130,000 clones, more than 75% occurring once; the ten biggest clones make up over 10%. The source material was blood. The receptor source for this set is a man in his thirties or forties in good health.

This chain connects TRBV6-5 to TRBJ2-7; D unresolved. The V end lost 0 bases, the J end lost 2 bases, and 14 bases lay between the germline ends. The CDR3 extends over 16 amino acids. Germline-derived CDR1 and CDR2 are MNHEY and SVGAGI. In nucleotides, the CDR3 is TGTGCCAGCAGTTACTCGAGAGGCTGGGCAGCCTACGAGCAGTACGTC. Amino acids: CASSYSRGWAAYEQYV.

This rearrangement joins TRBV7-8 to TRBJ2-5, with D maybe TRBD2 (5 bases). The germline CDR1 and CDR2 sequences are SGHVS and FQNEAQ. V was cut by 1 base and J by 2 bases, with 5 bases left in between. CDR3 length: 13 amino acids. The CDR3 protein is CASSLGGQETQYF. Here the CDR3 DNA reads TGTGCCAGCAGCTTAGGAGGGCAAGAGACCCAGTACTTC.

The chain joins TRBV5-1 to TRBJ2-5; 10 nucleotides line up with TRBD1. The CDR3 extends over 14 amino acids. Per germline, CDR1 SGHRS and CDR2 YFSETQ. The V gene end was trimmed by 4 bases and the J gene end by 3 bases; junction bases not matched to a gene: 3. In DNA, the CDR3 is TGCGCCAGCAGCCGGGACAGGGGAAAAGAGACCCAGTACTTC. Translation gives CASSRDRGKETQYF.

The rearrangement joins TRBV4-2 to TRBJ2-1; 8 positions agree with TRBD1. J was trimmed by 5 bases and V by 1 base; bases with no gene match: 7. CDR1 and CDR2 (germline): LGHNA, YNFKEQ. This CDR3 has 16 residues. The CDR3 DNA reads as TGTGCCAGCAGCCAAGTAGATACAGGGGGACACAATGAGCAGTTCTTC. It translates to CASSQVDTGGHNEQFF.

This chain joins TRBV5-1 and TRBJ1-1; D unclear. The CDR3 sequence is 13 residues long. The germline CDR1 and CDR2 sequences are SGHRS and YFSETQ. Trimming removed 4 bases from V and 7 bases from J, with 14 bases in between. Here the CDR3 reads CASSPTAGFEAFF. The DNA of the CDR3 is TGCGCCAGCAGCCCGACGGCCGGGTTTGAAGCTTTCTTT.

The V call is TRBV10-1, the J call TRBJ1-2, with D perhaps TRBD1 (6 bases). Trimming took 0 bases from V and 4 from J, leaving 6 bases between them. This CDR3 is 13 amino acids long. Per the germline V gene, CDR1 is WNHNN and CDR2 is SYGVQD (reference sequence). CDR3 in amino acids: CASSESGGYGYTF. CDR3 coding DNA: TGCGCCAGCAGTGAGTCAGGGGGCTATGGCTACACCTTC.

This clone was picked up one time. This chain joins TRBV6-5 and TRBJ1-1, with unresolved D. CDR3 length: 12 amino acids. Germline V gives CDR1 MNHEY, CDR2 SVGAGI. V lost 6 bases, J lost 5 bases, and 10 bases lay in between. Written as DNA, the CDR3 is TGTGCCAGCAGGGAGAAGATGACTGAAGCTTTCTTT. As protein: CASREKMTEAFF.

The chain links TRBV6-2 or TRBV6-3 to TRBJ1-2; D is unresolved. The CDR3 is 14 residues long. V was trimmed by 5 bases and J by 1 base, leaving 11 bases between them. Germline V gene lookup returns CDR1 MNHEY and CDR2 SVGEGT. CDR3 sequence reads: CASSARGVNYGYTF. The CDR3 nucleotides read TGTGCCAGCAGTGCTAGAGGAGTTAACTATGGCTACACCTTC.

V gene TRBV28 combines with J gene TRBJ1-5, with D unclear. The CDR3 covers 12 residues. Trimming shortened V by 4 bases and J by 0 bases, and 1 base separated the two germline ends. Germline CDR1 MDHEN, CDR2 SYDVKM. The CDR3 here is CASSYSNQPQHF. The CDR3 DNA is TGTGCCAGCAGTTATAGCAATCAGCCCCAGCATTTT.